This T cell receptor (beta chain) was obtained from a study of identical twins. V was shortened by 0 bases and J by 3 bases, with 15 bases between the two germline ends. Looked up from germline, CDR1 is SGDLS and CDR2 is YYNGEE. The length of the CDR3 is 17 residues. This clonotype has a handful of counts. The antigen remains undetermined. TCRdb processed the 5' RACE reads anew with MiXCR; each CDR3 protein has one entry. The table shows fewer than 250,000 distinct CDR3 sequences, with 6.5% to 9% occurring only once. Regarding the study as a whole: With monozygotic twins, out-of-frame TCR alpha sharing exceeded what models estimated. Some out-of-frame alpha sequences were shared by twins, and these showed excess low generation probability.

This sample also belongs to another study, concerning yellow fever vaccine responses in identical twins.

This clonotype was sampled from a woman under 30 in good health. The genes are TRBV9 and TRBJ2-2, with a possible D match to TRBD2 (5 bases). Input material: CD8+ T cells sorted from blood. The CDR3, as DNA: TGTGCCAGCAGCGTAGATTTTTCGGGCGGGTACACCGGGGAGCTGTTTTTT. Its protein is CASSVDFSGGYTGELFF.